The present TCR beta chain was sequenced within a study of T cells in Graves' hyperthyroidism and ophthalmopathy (dated by TCRdb to between 2018 and 2021). In the study overall: Peripheral blood samples were taken at the time of initial diagnosis, prior to any treatment. Whether ophthalmopathy could be predicted prospectively was tested in an independent validation cohort made up of under 20 hyperthyroidism patients plus 17 patients who later progressed to ophthalmopathy. To identify distinguishing TCR V-J signatures, a discovery cohort of around 100 patients was used, comprising 43 with Graves' ophthalmopathy and roughly 60 with stable Graves' hyperthyroidism. Once sampling was done, hyperthyroidism patients were given methimazole at a starting dose of 30 mg daily, whereas ophthalmopathy patients were given high-dose intravenous methylprednisolone. According to the paper, TCR Vbeta CDR3 sequencing was carried out on 135 peripheral blood samples, which came from fewer than 50 ophthalmopathy, under 80 hyperthyroidism and roughly 17 progressor patients. The 100 discovery patients were randomly split 7:3 into training and test sets. In six Graves' hyperthyroidism patients, the study also compared T-cell repertoires from thyroid tissue with T-cell repertoires from blood.

The TCR beta CDR3 regions were amplified from the RNA transcripts. The first round of RT-PCR for the TCR CDR3 was performed with the HTBI primer set and the Qiagen OneStep RT-PCR kit. Libraries were constructed in a second round of multiplex PCR, after which size selection and purification were carried out. Sequencing of the libraries was done on an Illumina HiSeq2000 using paired-end 100 bp reads. The authors' analysis ran thus. SOAPnuke was used to process the raw data, removing reads that contained adapters or uncalled bases, had a mean Phred below 15, or lacked an exact match to the constant primer or identifier. COPE v1.2.5 was used to merge the high-quality paired reads, and each unique nucleotide sequence was defined as a clonotype. MiTCR v1.1 was used to align clonotypes to the IMGT TRBV, TRBD and TRBJ reference segments. The analysis was restricted to V-J combinations with a frequency above 0.0001, which together covered 99% to 99.2% of the repertoires. A TCS score was defined as the ratio between F50 (clonal expansion) and ExV (chaos), using BLOSUM62-based TCRdist between CDR3 peptides within each V-J. Welch's t-statistics and random forest reduced fewer than 550 V-J features to roughly 13, which were used in a naive Bayes classifier (R e1071). The raw public reads went through TCRdb reprocessing: fastp at Q25, MiXCR clone calling, in-frame beta chains kept. Each CDR3 protein gets just one entry, which takes the most common genes and DNA from the rows behind it. TCRdb's processing, not the authors', yielded these V and J calls. The sample has almost 500,000 distinct CDR3 sequences on record, approximately 23% of them singletons. 45% to 55% of the sample is held by the ten biggest clonotypes.

General conclusions and limits of the study: No statistical method was used to set the sample size in advance, and investigators knew the group allocation. Most expanded thyroid clonotypes (frequency above 0.001) were also found in blood, which suggests that blood repertoires may mirror thyroid immune responses. A model built on a 13 V-J signature distinguished ophthalmopathy from stable hyperthyroidism, reaching approximately 89% sensitivity and about 81% specificity in cross-validation and 80%/75% in testing. In validation, the model predicted progression to ophthalmopathy a median of 6.5 months before onset, with around 70% sensitivity and roughly 77% specificity.

From a lookup of the germline V gene (reference sequence), CDR1 and CDR2 are DFQATT and SNEGSKA. The CDR3 covers 13 residues, taking in both the cysteine and the phenylalanine. Only the CDR3 portion is preserved as DNA: 39 bases, with reading frame beginning at the first base. The germline ends are 10 bases apart after V is trimmed by 4 bases and J by 1 base. In its sample, this clonotype was seen a few times. It has no known antigen specificity. One base away there is no much larger clone; base qualities are not given. In the ophthalmopathy patients, disease was moderately to severely active, with a Clinical Activity Score of 3 or more, a NOSPECS grade of 4 or more, and a duration of less than 3 months. Any patient with an uncontrolled infection, another autoimmune disease, pregnancy or lactation was excluded. Diagnoses were established on the basis of clinical symptoms, serum thyroxine and TRAb, thyroid ultrasound, and orbital computed tomography. PBMCs were separated from under 12 ml of fresh peripheral blood using Ficoll-Paque density gradient centrifugation. Total RNA was extracted using Trizol reagent, and RNA quality was assessed on an Agilent 2100 Bioanalyzer.

The TCR sequence derives from a woman between 65 and 79 years old with Graves' ophthalmopathy. The V and J segments used are TRBV20-1 and TRBJ2-5; matching of 5 bases hints at TRBD1 as the D gene. Sequencing was done on a sample of blood. The DNA sequence reads TGCAGTGCTACCCGGACAACCCAAGAGACCCAGTACTTC. Its protein reads: CSATRTTQETQYF.